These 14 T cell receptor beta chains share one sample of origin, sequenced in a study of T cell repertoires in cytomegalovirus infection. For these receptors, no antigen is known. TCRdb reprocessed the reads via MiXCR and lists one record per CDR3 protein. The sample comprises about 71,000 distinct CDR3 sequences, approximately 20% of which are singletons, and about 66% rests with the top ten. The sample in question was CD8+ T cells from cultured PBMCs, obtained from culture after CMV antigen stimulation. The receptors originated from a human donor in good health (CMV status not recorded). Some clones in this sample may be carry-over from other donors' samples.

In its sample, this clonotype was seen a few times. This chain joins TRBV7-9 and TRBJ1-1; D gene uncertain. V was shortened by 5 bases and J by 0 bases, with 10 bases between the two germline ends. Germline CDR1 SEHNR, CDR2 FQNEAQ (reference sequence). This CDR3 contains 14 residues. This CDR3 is CASSSRIMNTEAFF. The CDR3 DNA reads TGTGCCAGCAGCAGTCGGATTATGAACACTGAAGCTTTCTTT.

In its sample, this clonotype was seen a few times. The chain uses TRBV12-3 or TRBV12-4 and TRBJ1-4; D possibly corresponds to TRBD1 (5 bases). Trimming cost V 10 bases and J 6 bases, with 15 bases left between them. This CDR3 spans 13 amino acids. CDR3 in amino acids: CANSSPGDEKLFF. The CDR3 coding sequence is TGTGCCAACAGCAGTCCGGGGGATGAAAAACTGTTTTTT.

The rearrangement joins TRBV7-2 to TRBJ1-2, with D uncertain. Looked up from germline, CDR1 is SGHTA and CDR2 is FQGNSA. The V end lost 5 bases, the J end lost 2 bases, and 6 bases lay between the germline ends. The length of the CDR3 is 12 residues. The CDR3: CASSPDNYGYTF. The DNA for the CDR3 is TGTGCCAGCAGCCCGGACAACTATGGCTACACCTTC.

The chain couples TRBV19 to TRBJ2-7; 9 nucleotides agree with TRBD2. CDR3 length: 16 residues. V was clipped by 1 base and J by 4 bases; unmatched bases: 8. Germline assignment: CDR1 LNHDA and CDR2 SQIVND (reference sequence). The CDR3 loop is CASSIVSGLAEYEQYF. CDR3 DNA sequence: TGTGCCAGTAGTATAGTATCGGGACTAGCTGAGTACGAGCAGTACTTC.

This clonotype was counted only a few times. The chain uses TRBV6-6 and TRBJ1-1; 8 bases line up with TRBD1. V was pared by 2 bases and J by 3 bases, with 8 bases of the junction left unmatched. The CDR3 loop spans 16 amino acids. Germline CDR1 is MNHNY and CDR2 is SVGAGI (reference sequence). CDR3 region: CASSYPLDRDYTEAFF. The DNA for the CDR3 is TGTGCCAGCAGTTACCCATTGGACAGGGATTACACTGAAGCTTTCTTT.

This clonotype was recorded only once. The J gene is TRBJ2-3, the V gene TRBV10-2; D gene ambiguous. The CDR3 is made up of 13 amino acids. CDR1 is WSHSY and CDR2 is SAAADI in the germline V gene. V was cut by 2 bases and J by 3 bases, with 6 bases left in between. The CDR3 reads CASSEATTDTQYF. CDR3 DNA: TGCGCCAGCAGTGAGGCCACGACAGATACGCAGTATTTT.

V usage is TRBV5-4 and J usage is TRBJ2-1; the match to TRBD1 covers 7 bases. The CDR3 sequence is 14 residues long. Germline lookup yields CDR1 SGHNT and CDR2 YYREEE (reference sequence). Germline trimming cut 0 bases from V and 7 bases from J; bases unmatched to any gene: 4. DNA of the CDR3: TGTGCCAGCAGCTTGGGGGAACAGGGGAATGAGCAGTTCTTC. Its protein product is CASSLGEQGNEQFF.

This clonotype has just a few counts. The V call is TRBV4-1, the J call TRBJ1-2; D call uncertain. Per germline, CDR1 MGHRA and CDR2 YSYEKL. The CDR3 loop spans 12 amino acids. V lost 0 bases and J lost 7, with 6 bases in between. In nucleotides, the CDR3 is TGCGCCAGCAGCCAAGACGGTCGTGGCTACACCTTC. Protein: CASSQDGRGYTF.

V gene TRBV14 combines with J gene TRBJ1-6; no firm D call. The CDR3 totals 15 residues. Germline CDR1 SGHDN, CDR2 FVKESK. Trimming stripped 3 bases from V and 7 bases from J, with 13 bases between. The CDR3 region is CASSHPAGGNSPLHF. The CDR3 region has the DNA TGTGCCAGCAGCCACCCGGCAGGTGGGAATTCACCCCTCCACTTT.

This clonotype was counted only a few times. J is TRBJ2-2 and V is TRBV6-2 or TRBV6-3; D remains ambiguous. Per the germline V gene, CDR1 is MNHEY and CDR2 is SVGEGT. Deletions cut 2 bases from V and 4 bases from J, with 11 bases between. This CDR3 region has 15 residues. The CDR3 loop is CASSYSASGTGELFF. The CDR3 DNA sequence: TGTGCCAGCAGTTACAGTGCCTCGGGCACCGGGGAGCTGTTTTTT.

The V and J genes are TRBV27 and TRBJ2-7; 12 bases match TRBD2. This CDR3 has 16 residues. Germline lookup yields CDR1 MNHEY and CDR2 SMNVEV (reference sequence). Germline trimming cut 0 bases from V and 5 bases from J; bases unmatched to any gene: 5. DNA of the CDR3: TGTGCCAGCAGTTTATCCCGACTAGCGGGGGCCCACGAGCAGTACTTC. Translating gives CASSLSRLAGAHEQYF.

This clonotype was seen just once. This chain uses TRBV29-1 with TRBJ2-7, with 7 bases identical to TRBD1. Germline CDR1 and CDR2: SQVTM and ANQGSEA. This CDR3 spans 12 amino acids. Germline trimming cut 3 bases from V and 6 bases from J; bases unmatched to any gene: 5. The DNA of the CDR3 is TGCAGCGTTGACCCGACAGGGAGCGAGCAGTACTTC. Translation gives CSVDPTGSEQYF.

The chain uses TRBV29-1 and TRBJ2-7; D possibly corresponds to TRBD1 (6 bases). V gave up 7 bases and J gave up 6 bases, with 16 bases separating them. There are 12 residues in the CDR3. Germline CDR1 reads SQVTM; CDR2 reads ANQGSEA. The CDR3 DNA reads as TGCAGCGCCTTAGAAGCCAGGGGCGAGCAGTACTTC. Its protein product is CSALEARGEQYF.

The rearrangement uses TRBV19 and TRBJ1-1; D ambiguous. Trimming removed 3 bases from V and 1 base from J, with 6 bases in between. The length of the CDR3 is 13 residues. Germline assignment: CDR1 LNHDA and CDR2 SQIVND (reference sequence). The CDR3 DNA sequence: TGTGCCAGTAGTATTACGCGGAACACTGAAGCTTTCTTT. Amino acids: CASSITRNTEAFF.